This T cell receptor (beta chain) was identified in a study of human T cells and chemical hapten exposure. Study-level information: 2% DPC applied to a roughly 2 cm by roughly 2 cm arm area sensitized donors.

This clonotype was counted ten times or more. The CDR3 has 15 amino acids. Trimming removed 2 bases from V and 7 bases from J, with 15 bases in between. Germline loops: CDR1 SGHTA, CDR2 FQGNSA. How the authors handled the data: Per sample, the median was approximately 100,000 TCRs, with values from around 24,000 to 710,000. TCRdb fed the RACE reads into MiXCR, producing one record per CDR3 protein. What appears here as the V and J calls and clone size reflects TCRdb's work, not the paper's. The sample has 380,000 or so distinct CDR3 sequences; over 5% are singletons. Noted time point: pre-sensitization, week 0. The treatment denotes: therapeutic diphenylcyclopropenone sensitization with weekly scalp DPC.

The TCR originated in a woman aged 18-30 years with alopecia areata. Some clones in this sample may be carry-over from other donors' samples. The sample here was whole blood, taken in connection with sensitization to the hapten diphenylcyclopropenone (DPC). The chain is built from TRBV7-2 and TRBJ2-1, with D tentatively TRBD1 (6 bases). In DNA, the CDR3 is TGTGCCAGCAGCTTAACTCGGACAGAAATTAATGAGCAGTTCTTC. Amino acids: CASSLTRTEINEQFF.